This T cell receptor (beta chain) stems from a study of spatial heterogeneity in lung cancer. As for the study in general: More beta-chain than alpha-chain sequences were consistently detected.

TCRdb re-called the 5' RACE reads through MiXCR, storing one row per CDR3 protein. The sample shows about 45,000 distinct CDR3 sequences, roughly 13% of them seen only once. There are a few counts of this clonotype. Time point given: sample taken at primary tumor resection. The germline CDR1 and CDR2 sequences are MNHNS and SASEGT. Trimming cost V 6 bases and J 0 bases; bases outside gene matches: 7. The length of the CDR3 is 15 residues. V usage is TRBV6-1 and J usage is TRBJ2-5, with 7 bases that match TRBD1. Material: PBMCs, obtained at surgery. This receptor was identified in a male donor with early-stage non-small cell lung cancer. CDR3 DNA sequence: TGTGCCAGCAGCCTGACAGGGCACTACCAAGAGACCCAGTACTTC. Protein: CASSLTGHYQETQYF.